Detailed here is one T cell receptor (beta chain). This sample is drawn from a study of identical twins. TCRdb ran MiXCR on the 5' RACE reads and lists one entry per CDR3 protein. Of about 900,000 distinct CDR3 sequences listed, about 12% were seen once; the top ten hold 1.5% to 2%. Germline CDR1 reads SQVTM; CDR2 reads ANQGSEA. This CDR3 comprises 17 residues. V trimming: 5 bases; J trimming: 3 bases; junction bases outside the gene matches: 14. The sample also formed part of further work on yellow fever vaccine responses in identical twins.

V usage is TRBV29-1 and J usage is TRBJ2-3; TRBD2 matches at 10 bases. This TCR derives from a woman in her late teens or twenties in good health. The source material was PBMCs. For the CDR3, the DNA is TGCAGCGTTTCTCCTAGCGGGGGCCTACTTCGAACAGATACGCAGTATTTT. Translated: CSVSPSGGLLRTDTQYF.